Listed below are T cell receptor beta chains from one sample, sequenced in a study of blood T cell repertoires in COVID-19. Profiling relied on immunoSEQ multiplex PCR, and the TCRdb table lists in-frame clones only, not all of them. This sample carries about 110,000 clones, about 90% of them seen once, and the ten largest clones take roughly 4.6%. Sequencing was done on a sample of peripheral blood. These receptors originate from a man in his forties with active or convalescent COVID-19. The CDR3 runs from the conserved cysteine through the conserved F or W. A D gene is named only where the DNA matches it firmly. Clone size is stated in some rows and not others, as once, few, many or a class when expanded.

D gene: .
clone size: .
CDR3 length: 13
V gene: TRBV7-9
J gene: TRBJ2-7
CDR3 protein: CASSFLPGDEQYF
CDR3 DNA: TGTGCCAGCAGCTTCTTACCGGGGGACGAGCAGTACTTC

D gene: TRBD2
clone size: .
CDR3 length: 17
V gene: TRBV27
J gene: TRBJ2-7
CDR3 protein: CATISGTSGSRTYEQYF
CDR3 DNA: TGTGCCACCATCTCGGGGACTAGCGGGAGTAGGACCTACGAGCAGTACTTC

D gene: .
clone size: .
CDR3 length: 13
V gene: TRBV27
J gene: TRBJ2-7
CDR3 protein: CASGGGDSYEQYF
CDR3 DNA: TGTGCCAGCGGAGGGGGGGACTCCTACGAGCAGTACTTC

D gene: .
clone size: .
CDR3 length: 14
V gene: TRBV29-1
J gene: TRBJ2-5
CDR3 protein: CSANLELDQETQYF
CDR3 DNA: TGCAGCGCGAACCTAGAACTGGACCAAGAGACCCAGTACTTC

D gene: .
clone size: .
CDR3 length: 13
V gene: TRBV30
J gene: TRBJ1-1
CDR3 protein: CAWSEMAFSEAFF
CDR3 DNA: TGTGCCTGGAGTGAAATGGCATTCAGTGAAGCTTTCTTT

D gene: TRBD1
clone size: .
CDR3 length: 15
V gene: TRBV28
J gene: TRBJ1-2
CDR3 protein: CASSLAGTASYGYTF
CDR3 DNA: TGTGCCAGCAGTTTAGCCGGGACAGCCTCCTATGGCTACACCTTC

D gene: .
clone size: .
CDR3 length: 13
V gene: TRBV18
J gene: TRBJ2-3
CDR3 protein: CASSPSELITQYF
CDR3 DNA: TGTGCCAGCTCACCGTCGGAGCTAATAACGCAGTATTTT

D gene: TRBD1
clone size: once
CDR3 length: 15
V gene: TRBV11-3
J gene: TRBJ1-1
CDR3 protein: CASSVGGGGNTEAFF
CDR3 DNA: TGTGCCAGCAGCGTAGGAGGGGGCGGGAACACTGAAGCTTTCTTT

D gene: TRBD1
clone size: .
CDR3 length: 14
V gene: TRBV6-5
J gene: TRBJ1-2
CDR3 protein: CASQKDRVGYGYTF
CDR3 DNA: TGTGCCAGTCAAAAGGACAGGGTGGGCTATGGCTACACCTTC

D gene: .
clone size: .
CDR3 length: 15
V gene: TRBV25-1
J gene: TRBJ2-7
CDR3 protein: CASSSPGGNSYEQYF
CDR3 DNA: TGTGCCAGCAGTTCTCCGGGGGGCAATTCCTACGAGCAGTACTTC

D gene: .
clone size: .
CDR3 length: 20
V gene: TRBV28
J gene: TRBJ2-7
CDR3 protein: CASSLIGVAGGPGLSYEQYF
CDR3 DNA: TGTGCCAGCAGTTTAATCGGTGTTGCTGGAGGGCCCGGTCTCTCCTACGAGCAGTACTTC

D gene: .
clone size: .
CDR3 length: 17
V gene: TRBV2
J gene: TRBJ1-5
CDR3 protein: CASSAQGGSYSNQPQHF
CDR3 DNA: TGTGCCAGCAGCGCACAGGGAGGGAGTTATAGCAATCAGCCCCAGCATTTT

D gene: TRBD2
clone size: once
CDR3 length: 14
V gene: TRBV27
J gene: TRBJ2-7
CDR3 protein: CASSFSGRGSEQYF
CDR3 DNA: TGTGCCAGCAGTTTTAGCGGGAGAGGTTCCGAGCAGTACTTC

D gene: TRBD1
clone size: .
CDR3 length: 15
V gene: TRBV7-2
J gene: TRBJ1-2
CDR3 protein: CASSLPPQGRYGYTF
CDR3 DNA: TGTGCCAGCAGCTTACCTCCACAGGGGCGGTATGGCTACACCTTC

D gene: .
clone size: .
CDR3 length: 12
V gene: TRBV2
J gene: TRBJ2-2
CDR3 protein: CARRQNTGELFF
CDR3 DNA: TGTGCCAGAAGACAGAACACCGGGGAGCTGTTTTTT

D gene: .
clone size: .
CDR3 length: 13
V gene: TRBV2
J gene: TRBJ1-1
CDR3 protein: CASGLGGFGEAFF
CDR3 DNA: TGTGCCAGCGGCCTGGGGGGGTTCGGTGAAGCTTTCTTT

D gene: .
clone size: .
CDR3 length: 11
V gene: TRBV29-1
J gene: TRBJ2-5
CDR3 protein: CSGGRGETQYF
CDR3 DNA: TGCAGCGGAGGCAGGGGAGAGACCCAGTACTTC

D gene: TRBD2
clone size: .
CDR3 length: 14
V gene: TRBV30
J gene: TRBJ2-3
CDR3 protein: CAWRLAGGQHTQYF
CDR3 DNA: TGTGCCTGGAGACTAGCGGGAGGTCAACATACGCAGTATTTT

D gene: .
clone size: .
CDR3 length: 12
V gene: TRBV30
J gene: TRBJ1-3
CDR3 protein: CAWSSSGNTIYF
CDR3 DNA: TGTGCCTGGTCGAGCTCTGGAAACACCATATATTTT

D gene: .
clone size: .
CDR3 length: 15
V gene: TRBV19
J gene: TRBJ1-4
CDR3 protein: CASSITLSETEKLFF
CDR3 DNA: TGTGCCAGTAGTATCACGCTCTCCGAGACAGAAAAACTGTTTTTT

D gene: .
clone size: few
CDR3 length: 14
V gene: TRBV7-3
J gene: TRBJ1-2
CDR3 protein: CASNQDRTNYGYTF
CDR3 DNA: TGTGCCAGCAACCAGGACAGAACTAACTATGGCTACACCTTC

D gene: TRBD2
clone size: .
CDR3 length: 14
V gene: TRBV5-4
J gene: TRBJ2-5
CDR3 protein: CASRLAGESETQYF
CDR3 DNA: TGTGCCAGCCGACTAGCGGGAGAGAGTGAGACCCAGTACTTC

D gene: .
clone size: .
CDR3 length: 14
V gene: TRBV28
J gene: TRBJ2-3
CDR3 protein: CASSVPTVTDTQYF
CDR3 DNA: TGTGCCAGCAGTGTCCCTACAGTAACAGATACGCAGTATTTT

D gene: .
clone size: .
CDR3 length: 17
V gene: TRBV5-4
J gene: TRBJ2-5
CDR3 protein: CASSFGHIVRAQEAQYF
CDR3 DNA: TGTGCCAGCAGCTTTGGTCATATTGTCAGAGCCCAAGAGGCCCAGTACTTC

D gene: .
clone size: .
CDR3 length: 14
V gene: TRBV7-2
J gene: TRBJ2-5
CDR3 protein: CASSRWGDQETQYF
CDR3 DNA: TGTGCCAGCAGCCGCTGGGGAGACCAAGAGACCCAGTACTTC

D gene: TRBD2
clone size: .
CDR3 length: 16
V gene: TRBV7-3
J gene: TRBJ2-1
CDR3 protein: CASSPGGTRSYNEQFF
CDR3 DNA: TGTGCCAGCAGCCCGGGGGGGACTAGGTCCTACAATGAGCAGTTCTTC

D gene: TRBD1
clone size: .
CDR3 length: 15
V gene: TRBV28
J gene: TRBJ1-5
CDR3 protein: CASSLPDRVNQPQHF
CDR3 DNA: TGTGCCAGCAGCCTACCGGACAGGGTCAATCAGCCCCAGCATTTT

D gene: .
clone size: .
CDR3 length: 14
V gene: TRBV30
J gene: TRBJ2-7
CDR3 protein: CAWRRAHGTYEQYF
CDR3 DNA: TGTGCCTGGAGGCGGGCCCACGGCACCTACGAGCAGTACTTC

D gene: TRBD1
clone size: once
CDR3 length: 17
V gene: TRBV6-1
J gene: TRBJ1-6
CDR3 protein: CASSESVFGTANSPLHF
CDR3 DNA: TGTGCCAGCAGTGAAAGTGTATTCGGGACAGCTAATTCACCCCTCCACTTT

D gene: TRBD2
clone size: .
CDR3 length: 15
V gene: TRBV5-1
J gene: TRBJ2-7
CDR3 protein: CASSLASGRAYEQYF
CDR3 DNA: TGCGCCAGCAGCTTGGCGAGCGGGAGGGCCTACGAGCAGTACTTC

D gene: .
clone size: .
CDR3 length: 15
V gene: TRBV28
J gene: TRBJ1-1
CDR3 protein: CASGSVQGLVTEAFF
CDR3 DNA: TGTGCCAGCGGCTCCGTTCAGGGTCTTGTCACTGAAGCTTTCTTT

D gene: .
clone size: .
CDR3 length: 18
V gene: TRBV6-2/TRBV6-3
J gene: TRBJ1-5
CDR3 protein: CASSYVYSRGDSNQPQHF
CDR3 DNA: TGTGCCAGCAGTTACGTTTATAGTCGGGGGGATAGCAATCAGCCCCAGCATTTT

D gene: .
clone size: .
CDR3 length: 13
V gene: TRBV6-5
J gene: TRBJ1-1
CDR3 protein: CASSFDKNTEAFF
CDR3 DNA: TGTGCCAGCAGTTTCGACAAAAACACTGAAGCTTTCTTT

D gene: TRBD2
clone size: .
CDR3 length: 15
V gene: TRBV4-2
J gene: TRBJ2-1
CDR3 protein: CASSDSGSSYNEQFF
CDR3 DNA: TGTGCCAGCAGCGATAGCGGGAGCTCCTACAATGAGCAGTTCTTC

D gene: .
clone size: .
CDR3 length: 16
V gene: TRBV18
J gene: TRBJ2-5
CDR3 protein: CASSPPYSGTQETQYF
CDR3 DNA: TGTGCCAGCTCACCACCCTATAGCGGAACCCAAGAGACCCAGTACTTC

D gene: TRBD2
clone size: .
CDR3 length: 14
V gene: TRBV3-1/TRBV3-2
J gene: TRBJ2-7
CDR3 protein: CASSHSSGYYEQYF
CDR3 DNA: TGTGCCAGCAGCCATTCTAGCGGATACTACGAGCAGTACTTC

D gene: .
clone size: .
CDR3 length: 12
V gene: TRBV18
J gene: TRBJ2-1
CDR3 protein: CASSPLANEQFF
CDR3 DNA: TGTGCCAGCTCACCACTAGCCAATGAGCAGTTCTTC